The 9 T cell receptor delta chains below come from one sample, sequenced in a study of intestinal T cells in coeliac disease. For each case, the template was genomic DNA from ten roughly 5-µm formalin-fixed paraffin-embedded scrolls. TRD repertoires were amplified in bulk with BIOMED-2 primers from approximately 150 ng of biopsy DNA. TCRdb called clones anew from the multiplex PCR reads with CATT. The sample yields some 1,400 delta-chain clones, around 69% seen once. Sample: a duodenal biopsy. These receptors originate from a human donor with celiac disease.

V and J are TRDV1 and TRDJ1; 12 bases map to TRDD3. Germline V lookup: CDR1 TSWWSYY, CDR2 QGS. Trimming took 0 bases from V and 3 from J; bases not matched to a gene: 20. The CDR3 sequence is 22 residues long. The CDR3 nucleotides are TGTGCTCTTGGGGAACTTTCCTTACTAACTACTGGGGGATACTCGGGGGCCGATAAACTCATCTTT. Translated: CALGELSLLTTGGYSGADKLIF.

The count of this clone is one. The genes are TRDV1 and TRDJ1, with 9 bases identical to TRDD3. Per the germline V gene, CDR1 is TSWWSYY and CDR2 is QGS. This CDR3 spans 20 amino acids. V lost 2 bases to trimming and J lost 0 bases; unmatched junction nucleotides: 16. The CDR3 loop is CALGEIFKVGDRGYTDKLIF. The DNA for the CDR3 is TGTGCTCTTGGGGAAATATTTAAAGTGGGGGATAGGGGGTACACCGATAAACTCATCTTT.

Notes on this clone: A far more abundant clone sits one base away, making this likely a read error. The DNA is left out, because the CDR3 cannot be placed on it with certainty; the CDR3 is given as TCRdb lists it. This rearrangement joins TRAV29/DV5 to TRDJ1; the tabulated D call, TRDD3, remains unverified against the DNA. Both ends counted, the CDR3 spans 26 residues. Germline CDR1 is NSMFDY and CDR2 is ISSIKDK. The CDR3 protein is CSVLLCSSTQPTSFLSSEAYTDKLIF.

The chain is built from TRDV2 and TRDJ1; 10 bases map to TRDD3. The germline V gene encodes CDR1 GEAIGNYY and CDR2 EKD. This CDR3 has 14 residues. J was trimmed by 6 bases and V by 4 bases; bases with no gene match: 7. In DNA form, the CDR3 reads TGTGCCTGTGAGCCTCTGGGGGATAAATATAAACTCATCTTT. The encoded protein is CACEPLGDKYKLIF.

With respect to this clone: A read error is the likely source, as a far larger clone sits one nucleotide away. Different DNA sequences within this sample yield the same CDR3. The CDR3 region has the DNA TGTGCTCTTGGGGAACTCGATGTTGCCGTGCTGTTCCTCACCGATAAACTCATCTTT. It is translated as CALGELDVAVLFLTDKLIF. The chain joins TRDV1 to TRDJ1; possible D gene TRDD2, 5 bases. Germline V CDR1 and CDR2: TSWWSYY, QGS. The length of the CDR3 is 19 residues. Trimming shortened V by 0 bases and J by 1 base, and 21 bases separated the two germline ends.

Turning to this clone: One base separates it from a far larger clone, so it is likely a read error. Other DNA sequences in this specimen translate into the identical CDR3. The chain is built from TRDV1 and TRDJ1; weak D call: TRDD3 (6 bases). The V and J ends lost 3 bases and 3 bases respectively, with 29 bases between them. The CDR3 contains 20 residues. Germline CDR1 and CDR2: TSWWSYY and QGS. The CDR3 loop is CALGDLSPCGGPGTADKLIF. Here the CDR3 DNA reads TGTGCTCTTGGGGACCTCTCCCCTTGTGGGGGCCCCGGGACGGCCGATAAACTCATCTTT.

About this clone: One base separates it from a far larger clone, so it is likely a read error. J is TRDJ1 and V is TRDV1, with TRDD3 matching 10 bases. Looked up from germline, CDR1 is TSWWSYY and CDR2 is QGS. The J segment lost 3 bases and the V segment lost 0 bases, leaving 46 bases of the junction unmatched. CDR3 length: 30 amino acids. The CDR3 protein is CALGELYRGVVWPLESLALLGDLKADKLIF. CDR3 nucleotide sequence: TGTGCTCTTGGGGAACTTTACAGAGGGGTCGTGTGGCCCCTAGAATCTCTAGCGCTACTGGGGGATCTTAAGGCCGATAAACTCATCTTT.

Notes on this clone: A far more abundant clone sits one base away, making this likely a read error. The genes are TRDV3 and TRDJ1; no clear D gene. The CDR3 covers 14 residues. In germline, CDR1 is TVYSNPD, CDR2 GDNSRS (reference sequence). V was pared by 1 base and J by 0 bases, with 12 bases between. CDR3 sequence (DNA): TGTGCCTTTATCGCTGTGTCCAACACCGATAAACTCATCTTT. Protein sequence: CAFIAVSNTDKLIF.

This clone is deemed large (0.1 to 1%). The chain has TRDV1 and TRDJ1, with a weak D call TRDD2 (5 bases). The CDR3 contains 18 residues. CDR1 TSWWSYY and CDR2 QGS come from the germline V gene. Trimming stripped 0 bases from V and 5 bases from J, with 22 bases between. CDR3 DNA sequence: TGTGCTCTTGGGGAACTATGGCGCCTACGGGGTACCACAGATAAACTCATCTTT. As protein: CALGELWRLRGTTDKLIF.